This T cell receptor (beta chain) emerged from a study of monozygotic twins with inflammatory bowel disease. Study outcomes and limitations: Varied immunosuppressive treatments among patients may have increased repertoire variability.

cDNA was made in eight separate reactions per sample. Nested amplification of TCRalpha and TCRbeta cDNA involved two PCRs of approximately 17 and 9 cycles. TCRdb reprocessed the 5' RACE reads and keeps a single row for each CDR3 protein, giving no DNA. This sample carries approximately 400,000 distinct CDR3 sequences, with 2.5% to 3% going to the ten biggest clones. The CDR3 has 15 residues. A note on this clonotype: The antigen is undetermined.

This TCR was sampled from a human donor with ulcerative colitis or Crohn's disease, or a healthy co-twin of an affected twin (not recorded which). J is TRBJ1-5 and V is TRBV12-3 or TRBV12-4; TCRdb indicates TRBD1, and absent DNA this call remains unverified. The sequenced sample consisted of blood. CDR3 amino acids: CASSFAQGRGQPQHF.